These T cell receptor beta chains were read from a single sample in a study of T-cell reconstitution after alpha-beta-depleted transplantation in children. MiXCR was run by TCRdb on the PCR reads, yielding one entry per CDR3 protein. The repertoire includes fewer than 700,000 distinct CDR3 sequences, around 23% of them detected once, and roughly 13% sits in the top ten. The sequences come from PBMCs, mostly from graft donor cells, collected 360 days after TCRalphabeta/CD19-depleted stem cell transplant. The receptors stem from a boy in the first two years of life who had a stem cell transplant for acute myeloid leukemia, so the T cells may come from the graft donor. CDR3s include the opening cysteine and the closing phenylalanine or tryptophan. The D gene is left open where the match is weak. Size is omitted from some rows. Given values are once, few, many or a class for expanded clones.

CDR3 DNA	CDR3 protein	V gene	D gene	clone size	J gene
TGTGCCAGCAGCTTATGGACAGGGGTCGGCAATGAGCAGTTCTTC	CASSLWTGVGNEQFF	TRBV7-2	TRBD1	few	TRBJ2-1
TGTGCCAGCAGGGGTGGACTAGCGGACACCGGGGAGCTGTTTTTT	CASRGGLADTGELFF	TRBV12-3/TRBV12-4	TRBD2	few	TRBJ2-2
TGCAGTGGACAGGGGAATGAGCAGTTCTTC	CSGQGNEQFF	TRBV20-1	TRBD1	many	TRBJ2-1
TGTGCCAGCAGTCCTAGACTAGCGGGGGGGCCCGAGGTAGATACGCAGTATTTT	CASSPRLAGGPEVDTQYF	TRBV12-3/TRBV12-4	TRBD2	many	TRBJ2-3
TGTGCCAGCAGTCGGGACAGCGGAAACTATGGCTACACCTTC	CASSRDSGNYGYTF	TRBV12-3/TRBV12-4	TRBD1	few	TRBJ1-2
TGTGCCAGCAGCTTACCCCAGGAGAACGGCTACACCTTC	CASSLPQENGYTF	TRBV7-2	.	few	TRBJ1-2
TGTGCCAGCAGCTTAGACGTCCAAGCGGGCTCCTACAATGAGCAGTTCTTC	CASSLDVQAGSYNEQFF	TRBV7-2	.	.	TRBJ2-1
TGTGCCAGCTCCCAGATGGGGGGGGAACTGAACACTGAAGCTTTCTTT	CASSQMGGELNTEAFF	TRBV18	.	.	TRBJ1-1
TGTGCCTGGAGTAACGGACTTGCGGGGGCAGATACGCAGTATTTT	CAWSNGLAGADTQYF	TRBV30	TRBD2	.	TRBJ2-3
TGTGCCAGCAGCTTCAGGGGGGCCTACAATGAGCAGTTCTTC	CASSFRGAYNEQFF	TRBV7-2	.	.	TRBJ2-1
TGTGCCAGCAGCTTAGGCAGGGTTAACTATGGCTACACCTTC	CASSLGRVNYGYTF	TRBV7-8	.	.	TRBJ1-2
TGCAGTGCTATGACAGACGGAAACACCATATATTTT	CSAMTDGNTIYF	TRBV20-1	.	.	TRBJ1-3
TGTGCCAGCAGCTCCCTACAAACCAACAAGCCGGGACAGGGATACAATGAGCAGTTCTTC	CASSSLQTNKPGQGYNEQFF	TRBV5-4	TRBD1	.	TRBJ2-1
TGTGCCAGCAGCCCGGAGTTGTACAGGGTAACCGGGGAGCTGTTTTTT	CASSPELYRVTGELFF	TRBV7-2	.	.	TRBJ2-2
TGTGCCAGCAGTCTTTGGGATGGCTACACCTTC	CASSLWDGYTF	TRBV6-1	.	few	TRBJ1-2
TGTGCCAGCAGTTACTCCGGACAGAGAGCAGGCTACACCTTC	CASSYSGQRAGYTF	TRBV6-5	.	.	TRBJ1-2
TGTGCCAGCAGTTTAGGGGGTCTCAATCAGCCCCAGCATTTT	CASSLGGLNQPQHF	TRBV28	.	many	TRBJ1-5
TGTGCCAGCAGCGTGGGGGTCGTGAACACTGAGGCTTTCTTT	CASSVGVVNTEAFF	TRBV9	.	.	TRBJ1-1
TGCAGTGCTAAGATCCCGCCGGACTTC	CSAKIPPDF	TRBV20-1	.	.	TRBJ2-5
TGCGCCAGCGAAGCGACAGGGGGAAGTTTGACCGGGGAGCTGTTTTTT	CASEATGGSLTGELFF	TRBV5-1	TRBD1	many	TRBJ2-2
TGTGCCAGCAGCTCCCCTTTCAATGAGCAGTTCTTC	CASSSPFNEQFF	TRBV7-9	.	few	TRBJ2-1
TGCAGCGTCGACATTGCGGGACAGGGGGCAACTGAAGCTTTCTTT	CSVDIAGQGATEAFF	TRBV29-1	TRBD1	once	TRBJ1-1
TGTGCCAGCAGCCCAGAGGACGTAATACTCTATGGCTACACCTTC	CASSPEDVILYGYTF	TRBV14	.	few	TRBJ1-2
TGCAGTGCCTCGAGGACGGGAAGCTCCTATAATTCACCCCTCCACTTT	CSASRTGSSYNSPLHF	TRBV20-1	.	.	TRBJ1-6
TGCGCCAGCAGCCAAAGATTAAAGACGATGACAGGCTATAATTCACCCCTCCACTTT	CASSQRLKTMTGYNSPLHF	TRBV4-3	.	.	TRBJ1-6
TGCGCCAGCAGCTTGGAACCCAGCGGGGGAGGTACGCAGTATTTT	CASSLEPSGGGTQYF	TRBV5-1	TRBD2	many	TRBJ2-3
TGTGCCAGCAGCCCAAGGCAGACCTATAATTCACCCCTCCACTTT	CASSPRQTYNSPLHF	TRBV12-3/TRBV12-4	.	few	TRBJ1-6
TGCAGCGTTGGGCAGATATACACAGATACGCAGTATTTT	CSVGQIYTDTQYF	TRBV29-1	.	.	TRBJ2-3
TGTGCCAGCAGCTTAGATCCGACAGGGATCACCTACAATGAGCAGTTCTTC	CASSLDPTGITYNEQFF	TRBV6-5	TRBD1	.	TRBJ2-1
TGTGCCTGGAGTGAAACTAATCAGCCCCAGCATTTT	CAWSETNQPQHF	TRBV30	.	.	TRBJ1-5
TGCAGCGTTGATCCAGGGACAGGAGGGTCTGGGGCCAACGTCCTGACTTTC	CSVDPGTGGSGANVLTF	TRBV29-1	TRBD1	.	TRBJ2-6
TGCGCCAGCAGCTTGGAGCCCCCCGGGACCCCTAGCACAGATACGCAGTATTTT	CASSLEPPGTPSTDTQYF	TRBV5-1	.	many	TRBJ2-3
TGTGCCACCAGCAGAGAAGGACAGGGCAACACTGAAGCTTTCTTT	CATSREGQGNTEAFF	TRBV15	TRBD1	few	TRBJ1-1
TGTGCCAGCAGTTTTACCCGGGAGACCCAGTACTTC	CASSFTRETQYF	TRBV12-3/TRBV12-4	.	.	TRBJ2-5
TGTGCCAGCAGTTACCGCCGGGACTACGGCGTATATGAGCAGTTCTTC	CASSYRRDYGVYEQFF	TRBV6-5	TRBD2	few	TRBJ2-1
TGCAGTGCTAGTGCGCAGCCCAGGACAGATACGCAGTATTTT	CSASAQPRTDTQYF	TRBV20-1	.	few	TRBJ2-3
TGCGCCAGCAGCTTGGGTTTAGGGGAGTATGGCTACACCTTC	CASSLGLGEYGYTF	TRBV5-1	.	many	TRBJ1-2
TGTGCCAGCAGCGCGGGACAGGGGACGAATTCACCCCTCCACTTT	CASSAGQGTNSPLHF	TRBV7-9	TRBD1	many	TRBJ1-6
TGTGCCAGCACCCTTATGAGCGGGGCCGATGAGCAGTTCTTC	CASTLMSGADEQFF	TRBV6-1	TRBD2	.	TRBJ2-1
TGTGCCATCAGTGGAGGGACACATCAGCCCCAGCATTTT	CAISGGTHQPQHF	TRBV10-3	.	.	TRBJ1-5
TGCGCCAGCAGCCAAGATGTAGAGGCCCCCGGCGAGCAGTACTTC	CASSQDVEAPGEQYF	TRBV4-3	.	.	TRBJ2-7
TGCAGTGCTAGAGATAAGGACAGGGGACCTGTCGAGCAGTACTTC	CSARDKDRGPVEQYF	TRBV20-1	TRBD1	many	TRBJ2-7